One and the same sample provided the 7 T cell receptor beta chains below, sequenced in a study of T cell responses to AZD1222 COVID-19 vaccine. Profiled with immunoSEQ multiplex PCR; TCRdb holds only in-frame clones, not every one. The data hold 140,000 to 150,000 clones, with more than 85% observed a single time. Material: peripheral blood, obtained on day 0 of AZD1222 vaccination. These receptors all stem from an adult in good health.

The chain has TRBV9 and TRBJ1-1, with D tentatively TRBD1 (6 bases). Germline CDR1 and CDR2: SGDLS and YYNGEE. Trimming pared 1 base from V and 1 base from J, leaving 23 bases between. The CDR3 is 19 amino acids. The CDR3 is CASSVPPGGAWITNTEAFF. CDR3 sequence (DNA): TGTGCCAGCAGCGTACCCCCTGGGGGGGCGTGGATAACGAACACTGAAGCTTTCTTT.

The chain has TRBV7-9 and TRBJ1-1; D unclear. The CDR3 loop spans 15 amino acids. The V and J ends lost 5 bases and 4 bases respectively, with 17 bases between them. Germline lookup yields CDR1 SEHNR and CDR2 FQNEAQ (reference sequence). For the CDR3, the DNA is TGTGCCAGCAGCCCAGTGCGGGGTAAGAGCACTGAAGCTTTCTTT. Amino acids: CASSPVRGKSTEAFF.

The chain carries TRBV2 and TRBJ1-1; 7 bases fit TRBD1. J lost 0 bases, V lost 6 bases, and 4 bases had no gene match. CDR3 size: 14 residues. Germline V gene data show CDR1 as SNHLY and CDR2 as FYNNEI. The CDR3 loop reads CASSPGTVNTEAFF. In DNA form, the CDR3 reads TGTGCCAGCAGCCCGGGGACAGTGAACACTGAAGCTTTCTTT.

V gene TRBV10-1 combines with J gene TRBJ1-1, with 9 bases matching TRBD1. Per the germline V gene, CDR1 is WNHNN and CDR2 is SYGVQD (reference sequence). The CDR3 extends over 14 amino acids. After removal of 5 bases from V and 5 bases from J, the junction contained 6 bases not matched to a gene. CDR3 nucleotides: TGCGCCAGCAGTTTAGGACAGGGGAGAACTGAAGCTTTCTTT. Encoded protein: CASSLGQGRTEAFF.

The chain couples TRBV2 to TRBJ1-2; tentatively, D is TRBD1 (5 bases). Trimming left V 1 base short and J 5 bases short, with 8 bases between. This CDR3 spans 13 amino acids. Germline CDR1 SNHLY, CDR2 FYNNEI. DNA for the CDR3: TGTGCCAGCAGTGAAGGGGCAGGGTATGGCTACACCTTC. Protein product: CASSEGAGYGYTF.

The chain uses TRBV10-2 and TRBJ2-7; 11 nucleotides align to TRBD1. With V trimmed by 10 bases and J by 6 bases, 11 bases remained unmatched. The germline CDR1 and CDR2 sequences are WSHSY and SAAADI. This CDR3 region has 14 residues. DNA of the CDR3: TGCGCCACTGCGGACAGGGGGCTAATCAGCGAGCAGTACTTC. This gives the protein CATADRGLISEQYF.

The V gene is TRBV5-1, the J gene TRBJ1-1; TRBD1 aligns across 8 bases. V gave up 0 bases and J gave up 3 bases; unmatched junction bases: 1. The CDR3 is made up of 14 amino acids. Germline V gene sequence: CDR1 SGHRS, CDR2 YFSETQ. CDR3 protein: CASSLGTGYTEAFF. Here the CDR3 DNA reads TGCGCCAGCAGCTTGGGGACAGGGTACACTGAAGCTTTCTTT.